The text below deals with one TCR beta chain. This record belongs to a study of shared clonotypes between healthy human individuals. The CDR3 length is 17 residues. Germline assignment: CDR1 LNHNV and CDR2 YYDKDF (reference sequence). V shed 1 base and J 2 bases; nucleotides not matched to a gene: 5. Genomic DNA (from each subset) was split evenly across several immunoSEQ plates. The repertoire was sequenced with immunoSEQ multiplex PCR; TCRdb's copy has only in-frame clones and lacks some. The sample has 2 million to 2.5 million clones, just under 95% seen once. The receptor was isolated from a man between 18 and 35 years old in good health. Some clones in this sample may be carry-over from other donors' samples. Sequenced: naive CD4+ T cells from PBMCs. This sample's subset: CD45RA+ positively selected. The chain couples TRBV15 to TRBJ2-3; 11 nucleotides align to TRBD2. Written as DNA, the CDR3 is TGTGCCACCAGCAGAGTGGTGACTAGCGGGGTCACAGATACGCAGTATTTT. Translated, it gives CATSRVVTSGVTDTQYF.